This T cell receptor (beta chain) comes out of a study of T cells in Graves' hyperthyroidism and ophthalmopathy. The study, taken as a whole, reports: The model forecast ophthalmopathy, anticipating it by a median about six months before onset. Among clonotypes expanded in thyroid above 0.001, most were also found in blood.

This clonotype was seen repeatedly, ten times or more. The antigen remains unidentified. Germline values: CDR1 SQVTM, CDR2 ANQGSEA. The CDR3 runs 13 residues. The junction had 8 bases not matched to a gene; V was cut back by 6 bases and J by 5 bases. Fresh peripheral blood, 7.5 to 10 ml, was the source of the PBMCs. Amplified regions were TCR beta CDR3 sequences from RNA transcripts. The HTBI primer set served for first-round RT-PCR of the TCR CDR3. MiXCR, applied by TCRdb to the multiplex PCR reads, yields one record per CDR3 protein. The repertoire includes approximately 620,000 distinct CDR3 sequences, approximately 13% of them detected once, and 4.5% to 6% sits in the top ten.

This TCR was sampled from a woman aged 25-40 years with Graves' hyperthyroidism that later progressed to Graves' ophthalmopathy. J is TRBJ2-7 and V is TRBV29-1, with TRBD1 matching over 9 bases. What was sequenced was blood. The CDR3 sequence is CSVSGTGRNEQYF. DNA for the CDR3: TGCAGCGTATCCGGGACAGGGCGGAACGAGCAGTACTTC.